The T cell receptor (beta chain) described here comes from a study of blood T cell repertoires in COVID-19 (dated by TCRdb to 2020 to 2022). General notes on the study: Samples covering the acute and convalescent phases of COVID-19 were provided by collaborators in the United States, Italy and Spain. The repertoires were released in a freely available public database intended as a resource for research on the immune response to SARS-CoV-2. Samples came from the ongoing ImmuneRACE study (first 160 participants) plus 1,254 subjects from 6 global collaborators. The dataset comprised deeply sampled blood TCRbeta repertoires from subjects exposed to, actively infected with, or recovered from COVID-19. Where available, HLA class I and class II types were taken from metadata supplied by the sample provider and were not determined by assay-based typing. The sample metadata nearly always contained a de-identified subject ID, COVID-19 status, age in years and sex. The material from the prospective study consisted of cDNA or gDNA derived from T cells, B-cell-depleted T cells, or PBMCs. The investigation overall reported the following: The quantity of clinical and demographic metadata differed by source and by participant and was supplied without curation.

TCRbeta CDR3 regions were amplified from genomic DNA using the immunoSEQ Assay, a bias-controlled multiplex PCR. The study's own analysis went as follows. Within the assay, amplification of reference gene primers was used to estimate how many nucleated cells each sample contained. To quantify the absolute abundance of each unique TCRbeta CDR3 rearrangement, sequence reads were collapsed and filtered. For each sample, productive Simpson clonality was calculated by taking the square root of Simpson's diversity index across productive rearrangements. The table was pulled from immuneACCESS by TCRdb, which kept in-frame rearrangements only. Such tables lose some clones; where checked, under half of the loss comes from unresolved V genes, and the rest has no known cause. V and J calls and clone size are given by that table; D and trimming were obtained from the DNA. This sample is represented by approximately 68,000 clones; approximately 80% of them were singletons. The ten largest clones capture more than 5% of the sample.

Notes on this clone: What antigen it recognizes has not been identified. Base quality data are lacking; no much larger clone is found one base away.

From cysteine to phenylalanine, the CDR3 is 15 amino acids long. Only the CDR3 region is kept as DNA, spanning 45 bases read in frame from base 1. Cut back by 0 bases and 2 bases, the V and J ends lie 10 bases apart. The germline V gene encodes CDR1 MGHRA and CDR2 YSYEKL. Whole blood was collected in K2EDTA tubes by collaborating institutions according to the institutions' own protocols. For TCRbeta analysis, collaborator samples were shipped as frozen whole blood, as isolated PBMCs, or as DNA extracted from either sample type. The sequencing sample was made of peripheral blood. This TCR derives from a woman aged 55-75 years with acute or convalescent COVID-19. The sequence joins TRBV4-1 to TRBJ1-2, and perhaps TRBD1 as D gene, on 6 matching bases. For the CDR3, the sequence is CASSQEQGDNYGYTF. Read as DNA, the sequence is TGCGCCAGCAGCCAAGAACAGGGAGACAACTATGGCTACACCTTC.